Shown below are 19 T cell receptor beta chains from a single sample sequenced in a study of CD8+ T cells in alopecia areata. It was cDNA, reverse transcribed from extracted RNA, that served as the sequencing template. Profiled with immunoSEQ multiplex PCR; TCRdb holds only in-frame clones, not every one. The data show fewer than 90,000 clones, just over 50% seen once. Material for sequencing was NKG2D-high CD8+ T cells sorted from blood. Source of these receptors: a human donor with alopecia areata.

A few counts support this clone. The chain recombines TRBV29-1 with TRBJ2-1; D remains ambiguous. CDR3 size: 14 residues. Per germline, CDR1 SQVTM and CDR2 ANQGSEA. Trimming took off 3 bases at V and 1 base at J, with 10 bases between the two ends. DNA of the CDR3: TGCAGCGTTGATGGTACAGATTCCTACAATGAGCAGTTCTTC. This sequence encodes CSVDGTDSYNEQFF.

This clone appeared a few times. V usage is TRBV29-1 and J usage is TRBJ1-1; no firm D call. Trimming pared 4 bases from V and 10 bases from J, leaving 13 bases between. The germline V gene encodes CDR1 SQVTM and CDR2 ANQGSEA. CDR3 length equals 11 residues. The CDR3 nucleotides are TGCAGCGTTGGAAACGGAGACTCAGCTTTCTTT. Translation: CSVGNGDSAFF.

CDR3 region: CASSQGVSTEAFF. The CDR3 DNA is TGCGCCAGCAGCCAGGGGGTCTCCACTGAAGCTTTCTTT. V is TRBV4-1 and J is TRBJ1-1, with D maybe TRBD1 (5 bases). CDR1 is MGHRA and CDR2 is YSYEKL in the germline V gene. CDR3 length: 13 residues. Trimming stripped 3 bases from V and 4 bases from J, with 9 bases between.

V gene TRBV30 combines with J gene TRBJ1-1; TRBD1 aligns across 12 bases. The CDR3 is made up of 18 amino acids. The V gene's germline CDR1 is GTSNPN and CDR2 SVGIG (reference sequence). With 0 bases clipped from V and 3 bases from J, the junction kept 11 bases outside the gene matches. For the CDR3, the DNA is TGTGCCTGGAGTGTTCCGGCGGGACAGGGGGCGGATTACACTGAAGCTTTCTTT. Amino acids: CAWSVPAGQGADYTEAFF.

The CDR3 is CASSPPSQETQYF. The DNA of the CDR3 is TGTGCCAGCAGCCCACCCAGCCAAGAGACCCAGTACTTC. The chain employs TRBV11-2 and TRBJ2-5; D remains unclear. Trimming stripped 5 bases from V and 1 base from J, with 8 bases between. The CDR3 has 13 residues. The germline V gene encodes CDR1 SGHAT and CDR2 FQNNGV.

The genes are TRBV13 and TRBJ1-2; no firm D call. The CDR3 is made up of 14 amino acids. The V end was cut by 2 bases, the J end by 4 bases, with 11 bases between. CDR1 is PRHDT, CDR2 FYEKMQ, per germline (reference sequence). CDR3 sequence reads: CASSLMPPGYGYTF. The CDR3 DNA sequence: TGTGCCAGCAGCTTAATGCCCCCCGGCTATGGCTACACCTTC.

The chain has TRBV5-1 and TRBJ2-5, with D perhaps matching TRBD2 (6 bases). Germline loops: CDR1 SGHRS, CDR2 YFSETQ. V was clipped by 4 bases and J by 2 bases, with 9 bases between them. CDR3 length: 13 residues. The CDR3 sequence: CASSGGSQETQYF. DNA of the CDR3: TGCGCCAGCAGCGGGGGGTCTCAAGAGACCCAGTACTTC.

The V and J genes are TRBV2 and TRBJ2-6, with unresolved D. The V end was cut by 10 bases, the J end by 0 bases, with 16 bases between. CDR1 is SNHLY, CDR2 FYNNEI, per germline. CDR3 length: 16 amino acids. CDR3: CATQRTLNSGANVLTF. In nucleotides, the CDR3 is TGTGCCACCCAACGGACCTTAAACTCTGGGGCCAACGTCCTGACTTTC.

This clone was observed a few times. This chain joins TRBV2 and TRBJ1-5; D is possibly TRBD1 (5 bases). The CDR3 runs to 15 residues. Trimming took off 8 bases at V and 0 bases at J, with 14 bases between the two ends. Germline V CDR1 and CDR2: SNHLY, FYNNEI. The CDR3 bases are TGTGCCAGCCAGCAGGGAAAATATAGCAATCAGCCCCAGCATTTT. Translating gives CASQQGKYSNQPQHF.

The chain joins TRBV7-2 to TRBJ1-1; tentatively, D is TRBD1 (5 bases). CDR3 length equals 15 residues. Trimming shortened V by 5 bases and J by 4 bases, and 17 bases separated the two germline ends. CDR1 and CDR2 from the germline V gene are SGHTA and FQGNSA. CDR3 DNA sequence: TGTGCCAGCAGCCCCAGACAGCTTGAGAGCACTGAAGCTTTCTTT. This translates into CASSPRQLESTEAFF.

V usage is TRBV29-1 and J usage is TRBJ2-4, with no clear D. The CDR3 loop spans 12 amino acids. V was pared by 2 bases and J by 5 bases, with 7 bases between. Per germline, CDR1 SQVTM and CDR2 ANQGSEA. Here the CDR3 DNA reads TGCAGCGTTGAAATGCAGGAAAACATTCAGTACTTC. Translation gives CSVEMQENIQYF.

CDR3 nucleotide sequence: TGCAGCGTTGGTTACAGGGGGCAAGAGACCCAGTACTTC. As protein: CSVGYRGQETQYF. The chain joins TRBV29-1 to TRBJ2-5; 8 bases line up with TRBD1. CDR1 and CDR2 from the germline V gene are SQVTM and ANQGSEA. The CDR3 is 13 residues long. The ends lost 4 bases at V and 2 bases at J; junction bases unmatched: 3.

This clone has a handful of counts. The chain links TRBV27 to TRBJ2-1; weak D call: TRBD2 (5 bases). V lost 2 bases and J 7 bases, leaving 6 bases between the germline ends. Looked up from germline, CDR1 is MNHEY and CDR2 is SMNVEV (reference sequence). CDR3 length: 12 residues. The CDR3 loop is CASSLEGNEQFF. For the CDR3, the DNA is TGTGCCAGCAGTTTAGAGGGAAATGAGCAGTTCTTC.

This clone appeared once. The chain links TRBV10-2 to TRBJ1-2; 8 bases agree with TRBD1. Losses at the gene ends were 6 bases for V and 0 bases for J; bases not matched to a gene: 6. The CDR3 consists of 15 residues. CDR1 is WSHSY, CDR2 SAAADI, per germline. CDR3 sequence (DNA): TGCGCCAGCAGCCTCGACAGGGGAGCTAACTATGGCTACACCTTC. Translating gives CASSLDRGANYGYTF.

DNA for the CDR3: TGTGCCAGCAGTTACTGGGGCGGGAATGAGCAGTTCTTC. Its translation is CASSYWGGNEQFF. J is TRBJ2-1 and V is TRBV6-5; possibly TRBD1 or TRBD2 for D (5 bases each). V was clipped by 1 base and J by 7 bases, with 8 bases between them. Germline V CDR1 and CDR2: MNHEY, SVGAGI. This CDR3 has 13 residues.

This clone was counted between two and nine times. The chain is built from TRBV28 and TRBJ2-3, with 14 bases lining up with TRBD2. The CDR3 length is 16 residues. Germline V lookup: CDR1 MDHEN, CDR2 SYDVKM. V was pared by 9 bases and J by 6 bases, with 11 bases of the junction left unmatched. The CDR3 nucleotides are TGTGCCAGTCTCCCGGGACTAGCGGGAGCAGGGGATACGCAGTATTTT. Amino acid sequence: CASLPGLAGAGDTQYF.

The chain uses TRBV27 and TRBJ2-4; no firm D call. V was shortened by 2 bases and J by 0 bases, with 5 bases between the two germline ends. The CDR3 loop spans 14 amino acids. The germline gives CDR1 MNHEY, CDR2 SMNVEV (reference sequence). CDR3 nucleotide sequence: TGTGCCAGCAGTTTAACGGAAGCCAAAAACATTCAGTACTTC. Amino acids: CASSLTEAKNIQYF.

The chain recombines TRBV2 with TRBJ2-1; perhaps TRBD2 as D (6 bases). The CDR3 is made up of 10 amino acids. CDR1 and CDR2 (germline): SNHLY, FYNNEI. V was pared by 6 bases and J by 9 bases, with 6 bases between. The CDR3 nucleotides read TGTGCCAGCAGCGGGAGTGAGCAGTTCTTC. It specifies CASSGSEQFF. Variable domain in full (rest from reference TRBV2 and TRBJ2-1): EPEVTQTPSHQVTQMGQEVILRCVPISNHLYFYWYRQILGQKVEFLVSFYNNEISEKSEIFDDQFSVERPDGSNFTLKIRSTKLEDSAMYFCASSGSEQFFGPGTRLTVL.

In nucleotides, the CDR3 is TGTGCCAGCAGTTACGTGGGGCTGGACGGGGAGCTGTTTTTT. This sequence encodes CASSYVGLDGELFF. V usage is TRBV6-5 and J usage is TRBJ2-2, with a weak D call TRBD1 (5 bases). Germline V gene lookup returns CDR1 MNHEY and CDR2 SVGAGI. CDR3 length: 14 amino acids. Trimming cost V 2 bases and J 7 bases, with 11 bases left between them.